This TCR beta chain appears in the sequencing data of a study of T-cell memory formation after mild COVID-19. As for the study in general: There were largely donor-specific TCR clusters.

Via MiXCR, TCRdb re-called the 5' RACE reads, giving one row per CDR3 protein. The table shows 550,000 to 650,000 distinct CDR3 sequences, with around 16% occurring only once. Study-level points and caveats: Clones shrinking between day 15 and 85 showed a balanced CD4/CD8 split, and those that grew later tilted toward CD4+.

With 5 bases clipped from V and 3 bases from J, the junction kept 10 bases outside the gene matches. The CDR3 extends over 16 amino acids. With respect to this clonotype: Antigen: not known.

The J gene is TRBJ1-5, the V gene TRBV12-3 or TRBV12-4, with 7 bases lining up with TRBD1. This sequence was found in an adult woman who had mild COVID-19 (a few samples of this study predate the infection). Cell type and time point are not known. Source material: PBMCs or a T cell subset sorted from them (not recorded which). CDR3 residues: CASSRPSGTANQPQHF. In DNA, the CDR3 is TGTGCCAGCAGTCGTCCCTCCGGGACAGCCAATCAGCCCCAGCATTTT.